These T cell receptor beta chains were read from a single sample in a study of STAT5B mutations in CD4+ large granular lymphocyte leukemia. Libraries were prepared by immunoSEQ multiplex PCR; TCRdb keeps only in-frame clonotypes and omits some of them. The repertoire includes approximately 35,000 clones, around 76% of them detected once, and approximately 2% sits in the top ten. Sequenced sample: CD4+ T cells from blood buffy coats. The origin of the receptors is a human donor in good health. Both conserved end residues are part of each CDR3. A D gene is named only where the DNA matches it firmly. Clone size is shown for a subset of rows, as once, few, many or a class of expanded clone.

size	V	J	D	DNA	CDR3
.	TRBV30	TRBJ1-1	.	TGTGCCTGGGGGGCGACAGCTACGAACACTGAAGCTTTCTTT	CAWGATATNTEAFF
.	TRBV19	TRBJ1-2	.	TGTGCCAGTGGCCCCCCACAGGATAGAGGCTATGGCTACACCTTC	CASGPPQDRGYGYTF
.	TRBV5-4	TRBJ2-5	TRBD1	TGTGCCAGCAGCTGGACAGGGAGAGAGACCCAGTACTTC	CASSWTGRETQYF
.	TRBV2	TRBJ2-1	TRBD2	TGTGCCAGCAGTGAAGGGGACCGGGTAGCGGGAGGGAATGAGCAGTTCTTC	CASSEGDRVAGGNEQFF
.	TRBV27	TRBJ2-5	TRBD1	TGTGCCAGCAGTTTAATAGGCCGGACAGGCCTCCAAGAGACCCAGTACTTC	CASSLIGRTGLQETQYF
.	TRBV2	TRBJ1-1	.	TGTGCCAGCAGTGAAGCAGGAGACTACACTGAAGCTTTCTTT	CASSEAGDYTEAFF
.	TRBV19	TRBJ1-3	.	TGTGCCAGTAGTCCCAGCTCTGGAAACACCATATATTTT	CASSPSSGNTIYF
.	TRBV10-2	TRBJ2-1	.	TGCGCCAGCACGGCAGTAAGGTACAATGAGCAGTTCTTC	CASTAVRYNEQFF
.	TRBV7-9	TRBJ2-6	.	TGTGCCAGCAGCAAAGACGCCTCTGGGGCCAACGTCCTGACTTTC	CASSKDASGANVLTF
.	TRBV6-1	TRBJ1-3	.	TGTGCCAGCAGTGAAGGGGGCCTTTCTGGAAACACCATATATTTT	CASSEGGLSGNTIYF
few	TRBV11-2	TRBJ1-1	.	TGTGCCAGCAGCTTGGGGCTTGGGACTGAAGCTTTCTTT	CASSLGLGTEAFF
few	TRBV5-1	TRBJ1-1	.	TGCGCCAGCAGCAGGAACACTGAAGCTTTCTTT	CASSRNTEAFF
.	TRBV6-4	TRBJ2-1	TRBD2	TGTGCCAGCAGTCTAGCGGGAGTAGTCGATGAGCAGTTCTTC	CASSLAGVVDEQFF
few	TRBV5-1	TRBJ2-1	TRBD2	TGCGCCAGCAGCTGGACTAGCGGGGGGGCTGCGAATGAGCAGTTCTTC	CASSWTSGGAANEQFF
.	TRBV5-1	TRBJ1-1	.	TGCGCCAGCAGCTTGGCCGGGACCCCGAACACTGAAGCTTTCTTT	CASSLAGTPNTEAFF
once	TRBV5-6	TRBJ2-7	.	TGTGCCAGCAGCTCCCTCAGGACTCCAGAAACCTACGAGCAGTACTTC	CASSSLRTPETYEQYF
once	TRBV14	TRBJ2-1	TRBD2	TGTGCCAGCAGCCCCCTAGTCAGGGCTAGCGGCACCAATGAGCAGTTCTTC	CASSPLVRASGTNEQFF
.	TRBV4-2	TRBJ2-3	.	TGTGCCAGCAGCCAAGATCCCGCCGCAGGGCGCCCAGATACGCAGTATTTT	CASSQDPAAGRPDTQYF
.	TRBV18	TRBJ1-4	TRBD1	TGTGCCAGCTCACCACTTTCGGGACAGACCATTGAAAAACTGTTTTTT	CASSPLSGQTIEKLFF
.	TRBV6-1	TRBJ2-7	.	TGTGCCAGCTCTCCCATCTCGAAGACAGGCGAGCAGTACTTC	CASSPISKTGEQYF
.	TRBV12-5	TRBJ1-5	.	TGTGCTAGTGGTTTGGTTCCAGGGGGCAATCAGCCCCAGCATTTT	CASGLVPGGNQPQHF
.	TRBV5-1	TRBJ1-6	.	TGCGCCAGCAGCTTGGCATCGGGCGGGGTAGGTTCACCCCTCCACTTT	CASSLASGGVGSPLHF
.	TRBV10-1	TRBJ1-2	.	TGCGCCAGCAGTGATGGCAGCCGCTACACCTTC	CASSDGSRYTF
few	TRBV11-2	TRBJ2-2	TRBD1	TGTGCCAGCAGCCCTGGACAGGGTCTGACCGGGGAGCTGTTTTTT	CASSPGQGLTGELFF
.	TRBV6-5	TRBJ1-6	.	TGTGCCAGCAGGCGGGACAACGGGGGTCATTCACCCCTCCACTTT	CASRRDNGGHSPLHF
.	TRBV18	TRBJ2-3	.	TGTGCCAGCTCACCATTCACGGGTACCCCTAGCACAGATACGCAGTATTTT	CASSPFTGTPSTDTQYF
.	TRBV6-1	TRBJ1-1	TRBD1	TGTGCCAGCAACAGACAGGGAGTGAACACTGAAGCTTTCTTT	CASNRQGVNTEAFF
.	TRBV30	TRBJ1-2	.	TGTGCCTGGACGGGGACCGCCGCCTGGGTGAAAGGCTACACCTTC	CAWTGTAAWVKGYTF
.	TRBV18	TRBJ2-7	.	TGTGCCAGCTCACGGCAGGGTGATTCCTACGAGCAGTACTTC	CASSRQGDSYEQYF
.	TRBV6-4	TRBJ2-3	.	TGTGCCAGCAGTGAGGCAGGGGGCACAGATACGCAGTATTTT	CASSEAGGTDTQYF
.	TRBV7-2	TRBJ2-3	TRBD2	TGTGCCAGCAGGAAAAAGCGGGAGGGAGATACGCAGTATTTT	CASRKKREGDTQYF
.	TRBV4-2	TRBJ2-7	.	TGTGCCAGCAGCCAAGATAGGGCCGTCTCCTACGAGCAGTACTTC	CASSQDRAVSYEQYF
.	TRBV29-1	TRBJ2-2	.	TGCAGCGTTCGAGGAGGGACCGGGGAGCTGTTTTTT	CSVRGGTGELFF
.	TRBV21-1	TRBJ1-1	.	TGTGCCAGCAGGAACCGGGACAGGTGGACTCGCACTGAAGCTTTCTTT	CASRNRDRWTRTEAFF
.	TRBV6-6	TRBJ2-7	TRBD1	TGTGCCAGCAGTTACCAGGGGGACGAGCAGTACTTC	CASSYQGDEQYF
.	TRBV9	TRBJ1-2	TRBD1	TGTGCCAGCAGCGTAGTAACAGGGGGCATAGGGGGCTACACCTTC	CASSVVTGGIGGYTF
once	TRBV6-1	TRBJ2-1	TRBD2	TGTGCCAGCAGCGGGGGAGTCGGGGGGATGAATGAGCAGTTCTTC	CASSGGVGGMNEQFF
.	TRBV27	TRBJ1-3	.	TGTGCCAGCAGTTTATCGTCTAGGTTAGGAAACACCATATATTTT	CASSLSSRLGNTIYF
.	TRBV19	TRBJ2-1	TRBD2	TGTGCCAGTAGTCGGAAATTGGGACTAGCGGATTACAATGAGCAGTTCTTC	CASSRKLGLADYNEQFF
.	TRBV6-1	TRBJ2-2	.	TGTGCCAGCAGTGAGACATACACCGGGGAGCTGTTTTTT	CASSETYTGELFF
few	TRBV11-2	TRBJ1-5	.	TGTGCCAGCAGCTTAGACAGCAATCAGCCCCAGCATTTT	CASSLDSNQPQHF
.	TRBV7-2	TRBJ1-2	TRBD1	TGTGCCAGCAGCTTAGCGGGACAGGGGATAGGCTATGGTTACACCTTC	CASSLAGQGIGYGYTF